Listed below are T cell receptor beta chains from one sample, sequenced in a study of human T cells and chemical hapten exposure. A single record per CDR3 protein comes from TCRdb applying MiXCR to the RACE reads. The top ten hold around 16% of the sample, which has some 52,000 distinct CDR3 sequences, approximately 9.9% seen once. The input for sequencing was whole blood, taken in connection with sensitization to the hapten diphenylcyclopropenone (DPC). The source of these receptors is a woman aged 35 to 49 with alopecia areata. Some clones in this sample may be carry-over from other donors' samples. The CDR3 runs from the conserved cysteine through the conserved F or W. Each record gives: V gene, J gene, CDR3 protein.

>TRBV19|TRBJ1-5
CASSKTGDGPQHF
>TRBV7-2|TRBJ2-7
CASSLGVVAGAQGEQYF
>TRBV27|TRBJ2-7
CASSHGQTYEQYF
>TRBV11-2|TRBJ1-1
CASSSDPNTEAFF
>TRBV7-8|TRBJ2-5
CASRIGLGGIETQYF
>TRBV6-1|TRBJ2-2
CAILLSGELFF
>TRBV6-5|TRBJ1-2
CASSPRDRAANYGYTF
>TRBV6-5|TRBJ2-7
CASSGRSGEQYF
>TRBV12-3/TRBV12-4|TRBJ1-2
CASSLMAGVYGYTF
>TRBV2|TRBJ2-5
CASSEVRSKTQYF
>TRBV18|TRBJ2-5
CASSPQLGQETQYF
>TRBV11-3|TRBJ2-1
CASSLDPSYNEQFF
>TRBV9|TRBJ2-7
CASSVAAGPTYEQYF
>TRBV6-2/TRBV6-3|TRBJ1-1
CASSDLGHGLAEAFF
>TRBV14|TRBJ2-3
CASSQMTASTDTQYF
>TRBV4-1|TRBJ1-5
CASSIELRQPQHF
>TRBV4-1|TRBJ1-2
CASSQDQGAVYGYTF
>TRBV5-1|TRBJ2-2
CASSLEGRNTGELFF
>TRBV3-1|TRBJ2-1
CASSPSGGANNEQFF
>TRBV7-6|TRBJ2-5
CASSLTRTAGAETQYF
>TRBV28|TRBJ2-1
CASSPQGVQFF
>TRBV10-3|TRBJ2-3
CAISVTDTQYF
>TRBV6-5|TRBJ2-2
CASTFAGELFF
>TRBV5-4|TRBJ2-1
CASSLGTSGEQFF
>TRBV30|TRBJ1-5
CAWSDFPNQPQHF
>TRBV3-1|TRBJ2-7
CASSLRTGGNEQYF
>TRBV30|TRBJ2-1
CAWSLTSGGQEQFF
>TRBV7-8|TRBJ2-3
CASSFGGTDTQYF
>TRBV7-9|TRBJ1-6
CASSPGSHNSPLHF
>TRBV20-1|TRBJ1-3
CSAREGGSSGNTIYF
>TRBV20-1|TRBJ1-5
CSAKGGVNSNQPQHF
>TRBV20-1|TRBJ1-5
CSAGGGNQPQHF
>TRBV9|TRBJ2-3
CASSVWQGTTDTQYF
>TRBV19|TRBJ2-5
CASSLGGAGETQYF
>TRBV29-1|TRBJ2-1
CSAGGGEQFF
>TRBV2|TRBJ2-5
CASGGLQETQYF
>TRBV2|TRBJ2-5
CASRPDLGPETQYF
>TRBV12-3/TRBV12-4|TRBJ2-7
CASRPRLVYEQYF
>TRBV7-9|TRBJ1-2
CASSSPARTGSGYTF
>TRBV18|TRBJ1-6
CASSPTGGKDSPLHF
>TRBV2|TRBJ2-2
CASSYGLAGATGELFF
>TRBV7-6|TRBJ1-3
CASSLHREGSGNTIYF
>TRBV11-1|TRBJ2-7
CASSRDRDYEQYF
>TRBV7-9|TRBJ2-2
CASSPVSLTNTGELFF
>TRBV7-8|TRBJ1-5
CASSLGGTDNQPQHF
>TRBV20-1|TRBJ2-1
CSAVPGLAVYRNEQFF
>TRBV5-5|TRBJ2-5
CASSPLSRAPSVETQYF